One sample yielded the 28 T cell receptor beta chains listed below, sequenced in a study of CD8 T cells in Susac syndrome (dated by TCRdb to about 2019). Library generation was performed with the immunoSEQ multiplex PCR assay. RNA was extracted with the RNeasy kit and roughly 0.5 to 1 ug was reverse transcribed using random hexamers. Using fastp trimming at Q25 and MiXCR clonotype assembly, TCRdb reanalyzed the public sequencing data and kept in-frame beta chains. For every CDR3 protein sequence, its rows merge into one entry that carries the most common genes and DNA. In this sample the table shows over 95,000 distinct CDR3 sequences, 85% to 95% of which occur a single time. The leading ten clones occupy approximately 0.12% of the sample. What was sequenced was CD8+ T cells from PBMCs. Receptors originate from a human donor in good health.

In DNA, the CDR3 is TGTGCCAGCAGTCCGGACGGAGTCTCGGAGACCCAGTACTTC. Translation gives CASSPDGVSETQYF. The chain joins TRBV6-2 or TRBV6-3 to TRBJ2-5, with D hard to call. With 5 bases removed from V and 5 bases from J, the gap between germline ends came to 15 bases. This CDR3 region has 14 residues. Germline V gene sequence: CDR1 MNHEY, CDR2 SVGEGT.

The V gene is TRBV6-6, the J gene TRBJ1-1, with 8 bases matching TRBD1. Germline-derived CDR1 and CDR2 are MNHNY and SVGAGI (reference sequence). J lost 8 bases, V lost 5 bases, and 13 bases had no gene match. There are 15 residues in the CDR3. In nucleotides, the CDR3 is TGTGCCAGCAGTAAGACTCGGCAGGGGGCAAGAGAAGCTTTCTTT. This gives the protein CASSKTRQGAREAFF.

This chain joins TRBV24-1 and TRBJ2-1, with 13 bases lining up with TRBD2. CDR1 and CDR2 from the germline V gene are KGHDR and SFDVKD. The CDR3 consists of 17 residues. After removal of 4 bases from V and 4 bases from J, the junction contained 6 bases not matched to a gene. Here the CDR3 DNA reads TGTGCCACCAGTGACCAGATGACTAGCGGGGGGTACAATGAGCAGTTCTTC. It yields the protein CATSDQMTSGGYNEQFF.

The rearrangement links TRBV2 to TRBJ1-3; perhaps TRBD1 as D (5 bases). The germline CDR1 and CDR2 sequences are SNHLY and FYNNEI. V was clipped by 8 bases and J by 3 bases, with 11 bases between them. The CDR3 is made up of 13 amino acids. The CDR3 region has the DNA TGTGCCAGCCTCAGGGAAATTGGAAACACCATATATTTT. Residues: CASLREIGNTIYF. The variable domain in full, completed from reference TRBV2 and TRBJ1-3, reads EPEVTQTPSHQVTQMGQEVILRCVPISNHLYFYWYRQILGQKVEFLVSFYNNEISEKSEIFDDQFSVERPDGSNFTLKIRSTKLEDSAMYFCASLREIGNTIYFGEGSWLTVV.

The chain joins TRBV27 to TRBJ2-7, with 7 bases aligning to TRBD1. V was clipped by 3 bases and J by 7 bases; unmatched bases: 12. This CDR3 contains 15 residues. Germline lookup yields CDR1 MNHEY and CDR2 SMNVEV (reference sequence). CDR3 bases: TGTGCCAGCAGTTTCATAAAGGGGGCGCCGGGTGAGCAGTACTTC. Its protein product is CASSFIKGAPGEQYF.

The rearrangement joins TRBV11-2 to TRBJ2-7, with D unclear. The CDR3 has 14 amino acids. The V and J ends lost 2 bases and 4 bases respectively, with 12 bases between them. The germline gives CDR1 SGHAT, CDR2 FQNNGV. CDR3 sequence reads: CASSLIGSAYEQYF. Here the CDR3 DNA reads TGTGCCAGCAGCTTAATAGGCAGTGCGTACGAGCAGTACTTC. The full variable domain, its missing parts supplied by reference TRBV11-2 and TRBJ2-7, is EAGVAQSPRYKIIEKRQSVAFWCNPISGHATLYWYQQILGQGPKLLIQFQNNGVVDDSQLPKDRFSAERLKGVDSTLKIQPAKLEDSAVYLCASSLIGSAYEQYFGPGTRLTVT.

The chain employs TRBV10-3 and TRBJ2-7, with D uncertain. Looked up from germline, CDR1 is ENHRY and CDR2 is SYGVKD. V shed 5 bases and J shed 2 bases, with 7 bases lying between them. The CDR3 has 12 amino acids. DNA for the CDR3: TGTGCCATCAGTCGGGCCGCCTACGAGCAGTACTTC. Its translation is CAISRAAYEQYF.

The chain links TRBV20-1 to TRBJ2-1; D unresolved. The CDR3 is made up of 11 amino acids. Per the germline V gene, CDR1 is DFQATT and CDR2 is SNEGSKA (reference sequence). With 2 bases removed from V and 6 bases from J, the gap between germline ends came to 5 bases. CDR3 coding DNA: TGCAGTGCTAGACTCATCAATGAGCAGTTCTTC. Its translation is CSARLINEQFF.

The CDR3 loop is CASSPGLTSGYNEQFF. The CDR3 DNA is TGTGCCAGTAGTCCAGGCCTGACTAGTGGATACAATGAGCAGTTCTTC. The chain links TRBV19 to TRBJ2-1, with D maybe TRBD2 (6 bases). In germline, CDR1 is LNHDA, CDR2 SQIVND (reference sequence). The V end was cut by 5 bases, the J end by 4 bases, with 18 bases between. The CDR3 is 16 amino acids.

V and J are TRBV9 and TRBJ2-7, with unresolved D. CDR1 is SGDLS and CDR2 is YYNGEE in the germline V gene. The length of the CDR3 is 15 residues. Deletions cut 0 bases from V and 4 bases from J, with 14 bases between. The CDR3 is CASSVVPSDEYEQYF. CDR3 sequence (DNA): TGTGCCAGCAGCGTAGTGCCTAGTGATGAATACGAGCAGTACTTC.

The rearrangement uses TRBV12-3 or TRBV12-4 and TRBJ1-4; a weak D match, TRBD1 (5 bases). The CDR3 sequence is 14 residues long. Trimming removed 3 bases at V and 5 bases at J, with 10 bases between. CDR3 DNA sequence: TGTGCCAGCAGTTTCGCAGGGTCCAATGAAAAACTGTTTTTT. This gives the protein CASSFAGSNEKLFF.

V gene TRBV29-1 combines with J gene TRBJ2-1, with D unclear. V shed 7 bases and J shed 3 bases, with 13 bases lying between them. The CDR3 contains 13 residues. Looked up from germline, CDR1 is SQVTM and CDR2 is ANQGSEA. CDR3 in amino acids: CSASVSDYNEQFF. The CDR3 DNA follows: TGCAGCGCGTCGGTTTCCGACTACAATGAGCAGTTCTTC.

This chain joins TRBV6-2 or TRBV6-3 and TRBJ1-1; D is unresolved. Trimming cost V 10 bases and J 5 bases, with 14 bases left between them. This CDR3 is built from 12 residues. Germline CDR1 MNHEY, CDR2 SVGEGT. CDR3 sequence: CATRRVSTEAFF. CDR3 in DNA: TGTGCCACCCGCAGAGTTAGTACTGAAGCTTTCTTT.

The count of this clonotype is one. The chain has TRBV29-1 and TRBJ2-2; D ambiguous. The CDR3 covers 15 residues. CDR1 and CDR2 from the germline V gene are SQVTM and ANQGSEA. The V end lost 5 bases, the J end lost 4 bases, and 17 bases lay between the germline ends. CDR3 in amino acids: CSVPGWSRSTGELFF. The CDR3 DNA reads TGCAGCGTTCCGGGTTGGTCCAGGTCCACCGGGGAGCTGTTTTTT.

The chain combines TRBV7-9 with TRBJ1-1, with D perhaps TRBD1 (5 bases). Trimming pared 5 bases from V and 1 base from J, leaving 11 bases between. The CDR3 covers 14 residues. Per the germline V gene, CDR1 is SEHNR and CDR2 is FQNEAQ (reference sequence). As DNA, the CDR3 is TGTGCCAGCAGCGTACCAGGGTCGAACACTGAAGCTTTCTTT. Residues: CASSVPGSNTEAFF.

V is TRBV15 and J is TRBJ2-1, with D possibly being TRBD2 (5 bases). The V gene lost 0 bases and the J gene lost 1 base, with 22 bases spanning the gap. The length of the CDR3 is 20 residues. The V gene's germline CDR1 is LNHNV and CDR2 YYDKDF (reference sequence). CDR3 loop: CATSREREPRRTRSYNEQFF. For the CDR3, the DNA is TGTGCCACCAGCAGAGAACGGGAACCGAGGCGTACCCGTTCCTACAATGAGCAGTTCTTC.

This clonotype has just one count. The CDR3 region is CASSLRTGGSYEQYF. Here the CDR3 DNA reads TGTGCCAGCAGCTTAAGGACAGGGGGCTCCTACGAGCAGTACTTC. The rearrangement uses TRBV7-2 and TRBJ2-7, with 10 bases fitting TRBD1. The CDR3 extends over 15 amino acids. Germline V CDR1 and CDR2: SGHTA, FQGNSA. V was pared by 2 bases and J by 0 bases, with 1 base of the junction left unmatched.

The CDR3 bases are TGTGCCACCAGTGATCCGGGACAGCTTACGGATGAGCAGTTCTTC. Its protein product is CATSDPGQLTDEQFF. V and J are TRBV24-1 and TRBJ2-1, with TRBD1 matching 7 bases. The CDR3 consists of 15 residues. Germline CDR1 and CDR2: KGHDR and SFDVKD. The trim removed 3 bases at V and 8 bases at J, leaving 9 bases unmatched.

V usage is TRBV6-2 or TRBV6-3 and J usage is TRBJ1-4; D perhaps matches TRBD1 (5 bases). This CDR3 has 13 amino acids. Germline V gene data show CDR1 as MNHEY and CDR2 as SVGEGT. V lost 7 bases, J lost 5 bases, and 11 bases lay in between. The CDR3 spells CASNGQINEKLFF. The CDR3 DNA reads as TGTGCCAGCAATGGACAAATCAATGAAAAACTGTTTTTT.

The chain carries TRBV19 and TRBJ2-5; D is uncertain. The length of the CDR3 is 13 residues. Per the germline V gene, CDR1 is LNHDA and CDR2 is SQIVND (reference sequence). V lost 0 bases to trimming and J lost 0 bases, with 2 bases between them. The CDR3 is CASSIDDQETQYF. CDR3 coding DNA: TGTGCCAGTAGTATAGATGACCAAGAGACCCAGTACTTC. The entire variable domain, with the rest obtained from reference TRBV19 and TRBJ2-5, is as follows: DGGITQSPKYLFRKEGQNVTLSCEQNLNHDAMYWYRQDPGQGLRLIYYSQIVNDFQKGDIAEGYSVSREKKESFPLTVTSAQKNPTAFYLCASSIDDQETQYFGPGTRLLVL.

The V call is TRBV20-1, the J call TRBJ2-7; D call uncertain. The germline V gene encodes CDR1 DFQATT and CDR2 SNEGSKA (reference sequence). The CDR3 extends over 14 amino acids. Trimming left V 0 bases short and J 3 bases short, with 12 bases between. The CDR3 is CSARDYKLYYEQYF. The CDR3, as DNA: TGCAGTGCTAGAGATTACAAGCTCTACTACGAGCAGTACTTC.

The J gene is TRBJ1-3, the V gene TRBV4-2, with TRBD1 matching 8 bases. V dropped 3 bases and J dropped 4; count of bases not matched to a gene: 14. The CDR3 sequence is 18 residues long. In germline, CDR1 is LGHNA, CDR2 YNFKEQ. CDR3 residues: CASSQAMTGVGAGNTIYF. The CDR3 nucleotides are TGTGCCAGCAGCCAGGCCATGACAGGGGTGGGAGCAGGAAACACCATATATTTT.

Comment on this clonotype: As the CDR3 is not closed by the conserved phenylalanine or tryptophan, this likely results from a read error. The rearrangement uses TRBV29-1 and TRBJ1-1; the D gene is possibly TRBD1 (5 bases). This CDR3 spans 13 amino acids. The V gene lost 5 bases and the J gene lost 4 bases, with 14 bases spanning the gap. CDR1 SQVTM and CDR2 ANQGSEA come from the germline V gene. This CDR3 reads CSVRTAGGTEAFL. CDR3 DNA sequence: TGCAGCGTTCGTACGGCCGGGGGCACTGAAGCTTTCCTT.

The V and J genes are TRBV9 and TRBJ2-7, with TRBD2 identical over 12 bases. The CDR3 covers 14 residues. Per germline, CDR1 SGDLS and CDR2 YYNGEE. The trim removed 3 bases at V and 4 bases at J, leaving 2 bases unmatched. The CDR3 DNA reads TGTGCCAGCAGCGCTAGCGGGGGGGGTTACGAGCAGTACTTC. Translated: CASSASGGGYEQYF.

The sample holds one count of this clonotype. The rearrangement uses TRBV2 and TRBJ2-2; 10 bases are a match to TRBD1. Germline V gene data show CDR1 as SNHLY and CDR2 as FYNNEI. V lost 6 bases, J lost 5 bases, and 6 bases stayed unmatched. CDR3 length equals 15 residues. CDR3 sequence reads: CASRTGGPGTGELFF. CDR3 nucleotides: TGTGCCAGCAGGACAGGGGGCCCGGGGACCGGGGAGCTGTTTTTT.

The CDR3 protein is CASTGLHSGANVLTF. The CDR3 DNA is TGTGCGAGCACAGGTCTGCACTCTGGGGCCAACGTCCTGACTTTC. The V call is TRBV19, the J call TRBJ2-6, with D possibly matching TRBD1 (5 bases). The CDR3 is 15 amino acids. The germline V gene encodes CDR1 LNHDA and CDR2 SQIVND (reference sequence).

V usage is TRBV6-5 and J usage is TRBJ1-1; a possible D gene is TRBD1 (6 bases). V was clipped by 8 bases and J by 7 bases, with 20 bases between them. This CDR3 has 14 residues. The germline gives CDR1 MNHEY, CDR2 SVGAGI. The CDR3 sequence is CASGGRGARGEAFF. The CDR3 DNA reads as TGTGCCAGCGGGGGCCGGGGGGCGCGTGGTGAAGCTTTCTTT.

This clonotype was picked up one time. The CDR3 DNA reads as TGCAGTGCTAGGGGACTCTTCAGCTCTCCTGCAGATACGCAGTATTTT. As protein: CSARGLFSSPADTQYF. The rearrangement uses TRBV20-1 and TRBJ2-3, with D perhaps matching TRBD2 (6 bases). This CDR3 has 16 amino acids. V was shortened by 3 bases and J by 4 bases, with 20 bases between the two germline ends. Looked up from germline, CDR1 is DFQATT and CDR2 is SNEGSKA (reference sequence).